A selection of T cell receptor beta chains follows, all from one sample in a study of shared clonotypes between healthy human individuals. This table comes from immunoSEQ multiplex PCR, and its TCRdb copy is limited to in-frame clones, with some not included. The sample records approximately 2,000,000 clones, 85% to 95% being singletons. The sequenced sample was naive CD4+ T cells from PBMCs. These receptor sequences come from a man in his late teens or twenties in good health. Some clones in this sample may be carry-over from other donors' samples. Both conserved end residues are part of each CDR3. The order of the fields is J gene, V gene, clone size, D gene, CDR3 DNA, CDR3 protein. The D gene is left open where the match is weak. Size values are once, few and many counts, or a class for expanded clones, and some rows have none.

>TRBJ2-3|TRBV4-2|.|.
TGTGCCAGCAGCCAAGTCGGGGATACGCAGTATTTT
CASSQVGDTQYF
>TRBJ2-3|TRBV28|.|.
TGTGCCAGCAGTTCATTCTCCTTTGGGGGTTCGGATACGCAGTATTTT
CASSSFSFGGSDTQYF
>TRBJ2-3|TRBV10-3|.|TRBD2
TGTGCCATCAGACTAGCGGGGACAGATACGCAGTATTTT
CAIRLAGTDTQYF
>TRBJ2-7|TRBV2|.|.
TGTGCCAGGAGACAGCCAGATTCCTACGAGCAGTACTTC
CARRQPDSYEQYF
>TRBJ2-7|TRBV28|.|.
TGTGCCAGCAGTTTATGGGATTTGGGCTACGAGCAGTACTTC
CASSLWDLGYEQYF
>TRBJ2-7|TRBV7-2|.|TRBD2
TGTGCCAGCAGCCCTCAATCCAGCGGGATTGCTTACGAGCAGTACTTC
CASSPQSSGIAYEQYF
>TRBJ1-1|TRBV29-1|.|.
TGCAGCGTTGATTCGGCAGGGAATGAAGCTTTCTTT
CSVDSAGNEAFF
>TRBJ2-1|TRBV5-8|.|.
TGTGCCAGCAGCCGAGGATTTGGCGTCTCCTCCTACAATGAGCAGTTCTTC
CASSRGFGVSSYNEQFF
>TRBJ1-1|TRBV7-9|few|.
TGTGCCACTCCCACAAACACTGAAGCTTTCTTT
CATPTNTEAFF
>TRBJ2-7|TRBV28|.|.
TGTGCCAGCAGTTACGGTCTCAGGGGACCCTACGAGCAGTACTTC
CASSYGLRGPYEQYF
>TRBJ2-3|TRBV15|.|.
TGTGCCACCAGCAGCTTAGGGATCCCGGGAGATACGCAGTATTTT
CATSSLGIPGDTQYF
>TRBJ2-7|TRBV5-4|.|TRBD1
TGTGCCAGCAGCTTGGGAGGGGGCAAGTACGAGCAGTACTTC
CASSLGGGKYEQYF
>TRBJ2-1|TRBV19|.|TRBD2
TGTGCCCGGAAATGGCGGGAGATCAAGGATGAGCAGTTCTTC
CARKWREIKDEQFF
>TRBJ2-6|TRBV6-5|.|.
TGTGCCACCCAGTTCTCCAGGGCTGGGGCCAACGTCCTGACTTTC
CATQFSRAGANVLTF
>TRBJ2-2|TRBV19|.|.
TGTGCCAGTAGTATTTCTTTCACCGGGGAGCTGTTTTTT
CASSISFTGELFF
>TRBJ2-3|TRBV7-3|.|.
TGTGCCAGCAGCCCTATAGCGTCCTCTAGCACAGATACGCAGTATTTT
CASSPIASSSTDTQYF
>TRBJ2-1|TRBV11-2|.|TRBD2
TGTGCCAGCAGCAACCGGACTAGCGGGAAAACCTACAATGAGCAGTTCTTC
CASSNRTSGKTYNEQFF
>TRBJ1-5|TRBV10-3|.|.
TGTGCCATCAGTGAGGTTGGGGGGGCTCAGCCCCAGCATTTT
CAISEVGGAQPQHF
>TRBJ2-2|TRBV6-1|.|.
TGTGCCAGCAGTACACAGGAGATTAGGGCCGGGGAGCTGTTTTTT
CASSTQEIRAGELFF
>TRBJ2-1|TRBV6-4|.|TRBD2
TGTGCCACCAGGGAGGGGACTAGTAGCCTAGATGAGCAGTTCTTC
CATREGTSSLDEQFF
>TRBJ1-1|TRBV7-2|few|.
TGTGCCAGCAGCTTTTCAGGTGGTCGGTTGGCTTTCTTT
CASSFSGGRLAFF
>TRBJ1-1|TRBV7-3|.|TRBD1
TGTGCCAGCAGCCAAGACAGGGGGGCTGAAGCTTTCTTT
CASSQDRGAEAFF
>TRBJ2-7|TRBV5-6|.|.
TGTGCCAGCAGCCCCGGACGGGGTGCCTACGAGCAGTACTTC
CASSPGRGAYEQYF
>TRBJ2-2|TRBV4-2|.|TRBD2
TGTGCCAGCAGCCATGGACTAGCGGGAATCACCGGGGAGCTGTTTTTT
CASSHGLAGITGELFF
>TRBJ1-1|TRBV29-1|few|.
TGCAGCGTTGCTCTGATGAACACTGAAGCTTTCTTT
CSVALMNTEAFF
>TRBJ1-5|TRBV5-1|once|.
TGCGCCAGCAGCTCCGATGGCAATCAGCCCCAGCATTTT
CASSSDGNQPQHF
>TRBJ2-3|TRBV10-1|.|.
TGCGCCAGCAGTGAGTCGGGGCGGCGGGCGAGCGGGAGCACAGATACGCAGTATTTT
CASSESGRRASGSTDTQYF
>TRBJ1-1|TRBV7-9|.|.
TGTGCCAGCAGCTCTTTGATGAACACTGAAGCTTTCTTT
CASSSLMNTEAFF
>TRBJ1-1|TRBV19|.|.
TGTGCCAGTGCCCAGGGTGGGGACACTGAAGCTTTCTTT
CASAQGGDTEAFF
>TRBJ1-3|TRBV28|.|.
TGTGCCAGCACCCTAAGGTGGCAGGGGACTGGAAACACCATATATTTT
CASTLRWQGTGNTIYF
>TRBJ2-1|TRBV5-1|.|TRBD2
TGCGCCAGCAGCCTGGGACTAGCGGCGGTCAATGAGCAGTTCTTC
CASSLGLAAVNEQFF
>TRBJ2-7|TRBV2|.|.
TGTGCCAGCAGTAAGGGGAGCTCCTACGAGCAGTACTTC
CASSKGSSYEQYF
>TRBJ2-3|TRBV5-5|once|.
TGTGCCAGCAGCTTACGGGAAGATACGCAGTATTTT
CASSLREDTQYF
>TRBJ1-2|TRBV28|.|.
TGTGCCAGCAGTTTATTTGGGGGCCCGGTAAGGGGCTACACCTTC
CASSLFGGPVRGYTF
>TRBJ1-2|TRBV27|.|.
TGTGCCAGCAGCTGGAGGGGGGACTATGGCTACACCTTC
CASSWRGDYGYTF
>TRBJ2-3|TRBV5-6|.|.
TGTGCCAGCAGCTTGTTGAATACGCAGTATTTT
CASSLLNTQYF
>TRBJ1-5|TRBV19|.|.
TGTGCCAGTAACTCCAGGGGAGAGAACCAGCCCCAGCATTTT
CASNSRGENQPQHF
>TRBJ2-7|TRBV30|.|TRBD2
TGTGCCTGGAGCCGGGGCCGTGGCGGGAGTTACGCCTACGAGCAGTACTTC
CAWSRGRGGSYAYEQYF
>TRBJ2-2|TRBV29-1|once|TRBD1
TGCAGCGCCCTGGGGACAGGGGTGGGACAGAACACCGGGGAGCTGTTTTTT
CSALGTGVGQNTGELFF
>TRBJ1-1|TRBV7-9|.|.
TGTGCCAGCAGCTTCTCCGGGGGACGCGACCCTGAAGCTTTCTTT
CASSFSGGRDPEAFF
>TRBJ2-7|TRBV30|.|.
TGTGCCTGGAGTAGGGTAGGGGTCTACGAGCAGTACTTC
CAWSRVGVYEQYF
>TRBJ1-1|TRBV18|.|.
TGTGCCAGCTCACCACCGGGCAGGGGTGGTACTGAAGCTTTCTTT
CASSPPGRGGTEAFF
>TRBJ2-3|TRBV5-6|.|TRBD2
TGTGCCAGCAGCTTCCCCGGGACTAGCGCATACGTTACGCAGTATTTT
CASSFPGTSAYVTQYF
>TRBJ1-1|TRBV5-1|.|.
TGCGCCAGCAGCTTGGTAGCAGGAAACACTGAAGCTTTCTTT
CASSLVAGNTEAFF
>TRBJ2-7|TRBV2|.|TRBD2
TGTGCCAGCAGTAGCGAGCGGGAGACCGAGCAGTACTTC
CASSSERETEQYF
>TRBJ1-2|TRBV27|.|.
TGTGCCAGCAGTTTAAGCCGACCGGTGAGAGGTGGCTACACCTTC
CASSLSRPVRGGYTF
>TRBJ2-1|TRBV28|.|.
TGTGCCAGCAGTTCCGCCCCAGTCTCCTACAATGAGCAGTTCTTC
CASSSAPVSYNEQFF
>TRBJ1-2|TRBV28|.|TRBD1
TGTGCCAGCAGTTCATCTGGGACAGGGTATGGCTACACCTTC
CASSSSGTGYGYTF
>TRBJ1-3|TRBV6-1|.|.
TGTGCCAGCATTTTCCAGGGGTCCGGAAACACCATATATTTT
CASIFQGSGNTIYF
>TRBJ1-5|TRBV7-2|.|.
TGTGCCAGCAGCTTATGGGGGGATTCCAATCAGCCCCAGCATTTT
CASSLWGDSNQPQHF
>TRBJ1-4|TRBV5-1|.|TRBD1
TGCGCCAGCAGCTTGGGGACAGGGGGCCGTGAAAAACTGTTTTTT
CASSLGTGGREKLFF
>TRBJ1-1|TRBV4-2|.|.
TGTGCCAGCAGCCAATCGGGGGACACTGAAGCTTTCTTT
CASSQSGDTEAFF
>TRBJ2-2|TRBV7-2|.|.
TGTGCCAGCAGCTTACTTCCCCAGGGGAGATTGAACACCGGGGAGCTGTTTTTT
CASSLLPQGRLNTGELFF
>TRBJ2-3|TRBV5-1|once|TRBD2
TGCGCCAGCAGCTTGGGGGGACTAGCGGGAGGATCCAACACAGATACGCAGTATTTT
CASSLGGLAGGSNTDTQYF
>TRBJ1-2|TRBV28|.|.
TGTGCCAGCGGGGCAGCTAACTATGGCTACACCTTC
CASGAANYGYTF
>TRBJ2-7|TRBV30|few|TRBD1
TGTGCCTGGGGGGCAGGGACAGGGCGCTCCTACGAGCAGTACTTC
CAWGAGTGRSYEQYF
>TRBJ1-2|TRBV19|.|TRBD1
TGTGCCAGTAGACCGGGACAGGGGGCTTATGGCTACACCTTC
CASRPGQGAYGYTF
>TRBJ2-3|TRBV6-5|.|.
TGTGCCAGCAGTACCGCTCCGGTGGCTACGCAGTATTTT
CASSTAPVATQYF
>TRBJ2-1|TRBV28|.|.
TGTGCCAGCAGTACCCCAGATTACAATGAGCAGTTCTTC
CASSTPDYNEQFF